This T cell receptor beta chain was obtained from a study of OX40 agonist ivuxolimab in advanced cancers. Overall study results and limits: CD4+ and CD8+ T cells in blood underwent clonal expansion by week 6 at 0.1 to 3.0 mg/kg.

Notes on this clone: Antigen specificity is unknown.

Profiled with immunoSEQ multiplex PCR; TCRdb holds only in-frame clones, not every one. The sample holds 85,000 to 100,000 clones, over 85% seen once. V shed 7 bases, J shed 0 bases, and the junction held 8 bases outside the gene matches. CDR1 is ENHRY, CDR2 SYGVKD, per germline. The length of the CDR3 is 16 residues. The TCR originated in an adult with an advanced solid tumor such as melanoma, head and neck, liver or kidney cancer. Sequenced material: CD4+ or CD8+ T cells sorted from blood, taken in a trial of the OX40 agonist ivuxolimab. This sequence joins TRBV10-3 and TRBJ2-2, with 7 bases fitting TRBD2. The CDR3 spells CAIKSSGGSNTGELFF. CDR3 DNA sequence: TGTGCCATCAAATCCTCCGGGGGGTCGAACACCGGGGAGCTGTTTTTT.